The 29 T cell receptor beta chains reported below all come from one sample, sequenced in a study of graft-versus-host responses after intestinal transplantation. Clones were sequenced by immunoSEQ multiplex PCR, and TCRdb holds only the in-frame ones, with some missing. The sample holds 7,000 to 9,000 clones; around 29% are singletons and the top ten take roughly 4.7%. The source material was alloreactive CD4+ T cells from a mixed lymphocyte reaction culture, sampled before intestinal transplant. Subset given: CFSE-low proliferating T cells sorted from roughly 6-day pre-transplant mixed lymphocyte reaction (GvH or HvG direction). The receptors here all came from a human patient who received an intestinal transplant.

The J gene is TRBJ2-7, the V gene TRBV29-1; D remains ambiguous. The CDR3 covers 13 residues. V was shortened by 7 bases and J by 0 bases, with 13 bases between the two germline ends. Germline V gene sequence: CDR1 SQVTM, CDR2 ANQGSEA. The CDR3 DNA reads as TGCAGCGGTTTTCTAGTAGACTCCTACGAGCAGTACTTC. Its translation: CSGFLVDSYEQYF.

This clone came up a few times. The rearrangement uses TRBV18 and TRBJ2-5; 9 bases line up with TRBD1. The CDR3 sequence is 15 residues long. Germline V gene data show CDR1 as KGHSH and CDR2 as LQKENI. Germline trimming cut 5 bases from V and 2 bases from J; bases unmatched to any gene: 6. DNA for the CDR3: TGTGCCAGCTCAGGACAGGGGATACTTCAAGAGACCCAGTACTTC. Translation: CASSGQGILQETQYF.

This clone was observed a few times. V usage is TRBV5-4 and J usage is TRBJ2-5, with 13 bases that match TRBD2. J lost 5 bases, V lost 2 bases, and 6 bases had no gene match. The CDR3 totals 16 residues. CDR1 SGHNT and CDR2 YYREEE come from the germline V gene (reference sequence). CDR3 in DNA: TGTGCCAGCAGCTTTGGGACTAGCGGGGAGGGGGAGACCCAGTACTTC. This codes for CASSFGTSGEGETQYF.

The V call is TRBV5-1, the J call TRBJ2-5; possible D gene TRBD2, 6 bases. CDR3 size: 15 residues. Germline CDR1 and CDR2: SGHRS and YFSETQ. V gave up 0 bases and J gave up 5 bases, with 14 bases separating them. This CDR3 is CASSLAVGSPETQYF. Here the CDR3 DNA reads TGCGCCAGCAGCTTGGCCGTCGGGAGTCCGGAGACCCAGTACTTC.

In its sample, this clone was seen a few times. The chain is built from TRBV23-1 and TRBJ2-1, with 15 bases fitting TRBD2. TRBV23-1 is given ORF status, its function remaining uncertain. This CDR3 is built from 15 residues. Losses at the gene ends were 0 bases for V and 16 bases for J; bases not matched to a gene: 7. DNA of the CDR3: TGCGCCAGCAGTCAATCGAAGGGGACTAGCGGGGGGTTCTTCTTC. Its protein is CASSQSKGTSGGFFF.

This clone appeared a few times. The gene calls are TRBV10-3 and TRBJ1-5; D may be TRBD1 (5 bases). Germline V CDR1 and CDR2: ENHRY, SYGVKD. This CDR3 region has 16 residues. The V and J ends lost 0 bases and 6 bases respectively, with 15 bases between them. The chain's CDR3 is CAISESSGRVGQPQHF. In DNA, the CDR3 is TGTGCCATCAGTGAGTCTTCGGGCAGGGTCGGTCAGCCCCAGCATTTT.

The table lists this clone with a few counts. This sequence joins TRBV5-4 and TRBJ2-7, with 10 bases aligning to TRBD2. Germline V CDR1 and CDR2: SGHNT, YYREEE (reference sequence). The CDR3 spans 15 residues. Losses at the gene ends were 4 bases for V and 3 bases for J; bases not matched to a gene: 7. As DNA, the CDR3 is TGTGCCAGCAGCCTGCGCAGCGGGAGGGGCTACGAGCAGTACTTC. Its translation: CASSLRSGRGYEQYF.

This clone turned up a few times. This CDR3 is CASSLGGGGETQYF. CDR3 sequence (DNA): TGTGCCAGCAGCTTAGGTGGGGGAGGAGAGACCCAGTACTTC. The chain couples TRBV11-3 to TRBJ2-5, with D possibly being TRBD2 (6 bases). The V end was cut by 1 base, the J end by 4 bases, with 10 bases between. CDR3 size: 14 residues. CDR1 is SGHNT and CDR2 is YENEEA in the germline V gene.

The chain has TRBV7-8 and TRBJ1-2, with 8 bases identical to TRBD1. V shed 1 base and J 3 bases; nucleotides not matched to a gene: 7. This CDR3 comprises 16 residues. Looked up from germline, CDR1 is SGHVS and CDR2 is FQNEAQ. CDR3 region: CASSLDGQGAYYGYTF. DNA of the CDR3: TGTGCCAGCAGCTTAGACGGGCAGGGGGCTTACTATGGCTACACCTTC.

This chain uses TRBV2 with TRBJ2-7; 10 bases are a match to TRBD1. V lost 4 bases to trimming and J lost 3 bases; unmatched junction nucleotides: 3. The germline CDR1 and CDR2 sequences are SNHLY and FYNNEI. The CDR3 is made up of 14 amino acids. CDR3: CASSGWDRGYEQYF. CDR3 coding DNA: TGTGCCAGCAGTGGGTGGGACAGGGGCTACGAGCAGTACTTC.

In its sample, this clone was seen a few times. The chain uses TRBV7-2 and TRBJ1-6; no firm D call. V lost 1 base, J lost 9 bases, and 10 bases lay in between. The CDR3 extends over 14 amino acids. Germline CDR1 SGHTA, CDR2 FQGNSA. The CDR3, as DNA: TGTGCCAGCAGCTTAGTGCGGGCGGGTTCACCCCTCCACTTT. The encoded protein is CASSLVRAGSPLHF.

This clone was found once. The chain recombines TRBV5-1 with TRBJ1-6; D unclear. Per germline, CDR1 SGHRS and CDR2 YFSETQ. The V gene lost 4 bases and the J gene lost 6 bases, with 14 bases spanning the gap. The CDR3 runs 15 residues. In nucleotides, the CDR3 is TGCGCCAGCAGCCCCCTGGCGGCGACTAATTCACCCCTCCACTTT. It is translated as CASSPLAATNSPLHF. The entire variable domain, with the rest obtained from reference TRBV5-1 and TRBJ1-6, is as follows: KAGVTQTPRYLIKTRGQQVTLSCSPISGHRSVSWYQQTPGQGLQFLFEYFSETQRNKGNFPGRFSGRQFSNSRSEMNVSTLELGDSALYLCASSPLAATNSPLHFGNGTRLTVT.

This clone was found once. The chain links TRBV29-1 to TRBJ2-2, with 7 bases identical to TRBD1. Germline V gives CDR1 SQVTM, CDR2 ANQGSEA. J lost 6 bases, V lost 7 bases, and 5 bases had no gene match. This CDR3 spans 12 amino acids. The CDR3 nucleotides are TGCAGCGCCTCAGGGGGATCCGGGGAGCTGTTTTTT. Translating it yields CSASGGSGELFF.

This clone was seen only a few times. The chain couples TRBV4-3 to TRBJ1-2; TRBD1 matches at 8 bases. The CDR3 consists of 13 residues. Germline assignment: CDR1 LGHNA and CDR2 YSLEER. After removal of 4 bases from V and 6 bases from J, the junction contained 4 bases not matched to a gene. The CDR3 DNA reads TGCGCCAGCAGCCCCAGGGGGCGTCATGGCTACACCTTC. Its translation: CASSPRGRHGYTF.

Relative to its sample, this clone is medium-sized (0.01 to 0.1%). This chain uses TRBV15 with TRBJ1-5, with D perhaps matching TRBD1 (5 bases). From germline, CDR1 is LNHNV and CDR2 YYDKDF (reference sequence). The CDR3 extends over 16 amino acids. With 0 bases removed from V and 1 base from J, the gap between germline ends came to 10 bases. This CDR3 reads CATSREGGRSNQPQHF. For the CDR3, the DNA is TGTGCCACCAGCAGAGAGGGGGGAAGAAGCAATCAGCCCCAGCATTTT.

This sequence joins TRBV27 and TRBJ2-5, with 14 bases matching TRBD2. CDR1 is MNHEY and CDR2 is SMNVEV in the germline V gene (reference sequence). Trimming took 4 bases from V and 5 from J; bases not matched to a gene: 9. The CDR3 contains 17 residues. The CDR3 spells CASSSPLGLAGAETQYF. CDR3 sequence (DNA): TGTGCCAGCAGTTCACCCCTGGGACTAGCGGGAGCTGAGACCCAGTACTTC.

By share, this clone counts as medium-sized (0.01 to 0.1%). The V and J genes are TRBV9 and TRBJ2-1; D gene uncertain. The V end was cut by 0 bases, the J end by 9 bases, with 4 bases between. The CDR3 totals 11 residues. Germline values: CDR1 SGDLS, CDR2 YYNGEE. The CDR3 DNA reads TGTGCCAGCAGCGTAGCCGGTGAGCAGTTCTTC. Translated, it gives CASSVAGEQFF.

This clone was counted a few times. This sequence joins TRBV9 and TRBJ2-1, with TRBD2 identical over 8 bases. The germline gives CDR1 SGDLS, CDR2 YYNGEE. V dropped 2 bases and J dropped 6; count of bases not matched to a gene: 13. The CDR3 spans 17 residues. The CDR3 coding sequence is TGTGCCAGCAGCGTCCTCCCAGCGGGAGCCCTTGGCAATGAGCAGTTCTTC. Protein product: CASSVLPAGALGNEQFF.

This clone is large by share. CDR3: CASRPQGEQYF. The CDR3 DNA reads as TGTGCCAGCAGGCCACAGGGCGAGCAGTACTTC. This chain links TRBV2 with TRBJ2-7, with a possible D match to TRBD1 (6 bases). The CDR3 has 11 residues. V was pared by 6 bases and J by 6 bases, with 9 bases between. The germline CDR1 and CDR2 sequences are SNHLY and FYNNEI.

This chain connects TRBV6-6 to TRBJ1-2; D possibly corresponds to TRBD1 (5 bases). The germline V gene has CDR1 MNHNY and CDR2 SVGAGI (reference sequence). V lost 4 bases to trimming and J lost 2 bases, with 11 bases between them. The CDR3 spans 14 residues. The CDR3 is CASSFDRTNYGYTF. In DNA, the CDR3 is TGTGCCAGCAGTTTCGACAGAACGAACTATGGCTACACCTTC.

This clone is medium-sized within its sample. CDR3 sequence reads: CASSYSNSVEACGYTF. The CDR3 DNA reads as TGTGCCAGCAGTTACTCGAACTCGGTGGAGGCGTGCGGCTACACCTTC. The chain couples TRBV6-5 to TRBJ1-2; D is undetermined. CDR3 length equals 16 residues. Trimming cost V 0 bases and J 8 bases, with 19 bases left between them. CDR1 is MNHEY, CDR2 SVGAGI, per germline.

J is TRBJ1-5 and V is TRBV27, with 7 positions matching TRBD1. Per the germline V gene, CDR1 is MNHEY and CDR2 is SMNVEV (reference sequence). V dropped 6 bases and J dropped 3; count of bases not matched to a gene: 5. This CDR3 is built from 14 residues. CDR3 sequence reads: CASRKGASNQPQHF. CDR3 DNA: TGTGCCAGCAGAAAGGGGGCGTCCAATCAGCCCCAGCATTTT.

This clone appeared a few times. The chain couples TRBV6-5 to TRBJ1-4; TRBD1 aligns across 7 bases. The CDR3 contains 13 residues. J was trimmed by 10 bases and V by 6 bases; bases with no gene match: 8. Germline values: CDR1 MNHEY, CDR2 SVGAGI. The CDR3 region is CASSGGGNRKLFF. The DNA for the CDR3 is TGTGCCAGCAGCGGAGGGGGCAACCGAAAACTGTTTTTT.

In its sample, this clone was seen a few times. The V gene is TRBV4-2, the J gene TRBJ2-5; TRBD2 is a possible D gene (6 bases). Germline CDR1 LGHNA, CDR2 YNFKEQ. The CDR3 is 15 amino acids. The V gene lost 3 bases and the J gene lost 7 bases, with 18 bases spanning the gap. The CDR3, as DNA: TGTGCCAGCAGCCAGCCGGGAGAGGGGTGGGGGACCCAGTACTTC. Translating gives CASSQPGEGWGTQYF.

The chain has TRBV6-5 and TRBJ2-7; TRBD2 matches 7 bases. The germline gives CDR1 MNHEY, CDR2 SVGAGI. J gave up 1 base and V 6 bases, and 9 bases lay outside the gene matches. This CDR3 comprises 15 residues. This chain's CDR3 is CASRGWGGDSYEQYF. The CDR3 region has the DNA TGTGCCAGCAGGGGATGGGGGGGGGATTCCTACGAGCAGTACTTC.

The chain couples TRBV5-6 to TRBJ2-5; 8 nucleotides line up with TRBD1. Losses at the gene ends were 4 bases for V and 4 bases for J; bases not matched to a gene: 6. This CDR3 comprises 14 residues. Looked up from germline, CDR1 is SGHDT and CDR2 is YYEEEE. The CDR3 bases are TGTGCCAGCAGCGGACAGGGTCGGGGAGAGACCCAGTACTTC. This encodes CASSGQGRGETQYF.

V is TRBV6-1 and J is TRBJ1-3; 8 bases are shared with TRBD1. Germline V CDR1 and CDR2: MNHNS, SASEGT. With 8 bases clipped from V and 2 bases from J, the junction kept 2 bases outside the gene matches. CDR3 size: 13 residues. The CDR3 coding sequence is TGTGCCAGCCGGACAGGGCCTGGAAACACCATATATTTT. Its translation: CASRTGPGNTIYF.

This clone is categorized as medium-sized. This chain joins TRBV2 and TRBJ2-1; 8 bases line up with TRBD2. Germline V gene data show CDR1 as SNHLY and CDR2 as FYNNEI. After removal of 3 bases from V and 13 bases from J, the junction contained 5 bases not matched to a gene. The CDR3 extends over 12 amino acids. Here the CDR3 DNA reads TGTGCCAGCAGTGACGGGTGGACTAGCCAGTTCTTC. Translated, it gives CASSDGWTSQFF. The complete variable domain, with remaining parts taken from reference TRBV2 and TRBJ2-1, reads EPEVTQTPSHQVTQMGQEVILRCVPISNHLYFYWYRQILGQKVEFLVSFYNNEISEKSEIFDDQFSVERPDGSNFTLKIRSTKLEDSAMYFCASSDGWTSQFFGPGTRLTVL.

By sample fraction, this clone is medium-sized. The rearrangement uses TRBV9 and TRBJ2-3; 8 bases are a match to TRBD2. The CDR3 is 15 amino acids. The junction had 5 bases not matched to a gene; V was cut back by 3 bases and J by 2 bases. Germline values: CDR1 SGDLS, CDR2 YYNGEE. The CDR3 sequence is CASSERGSLTDTQYF. CDR3 in DNA: TGTGCCAGCAGCGAGCGGGGGAGCCTCACAGATACGCAGTATTTT.